Shown below are 29 T cell receptor beta chains from a single sample sequenced in a study of cytomegalovirus exposure and HLA in healthy donors. The PCR employed 60 Vbeta primers together with 13 Jbeta primers. Repertoires were generated with immunoSEQ multiplex PCR, while TCRdb's copy carries only in-frame clones and drops some. The sample records about 190,000 clones, approximately 78% being singletons. The source material was PBMCs. The receptors here all came from a young woman in good health and CMV-seronegative.

This clone was detected only a few times. The V and J genes are TRBV5-1 and TRBJ1-1; perhaps TRBD1 as D (5 bases). Germline V gene lookup returns CDR1 SGHRS and CDR2 YFSETQ. Trimming cost V 2 bases and J 5 bases, with 10 bases left between them. This CDR3 contains 13 residues. CDR3 DNA: TGCGCCAGCAGCTTTCAGGGCTCTACTGAAGCTTTCTTT. Translation gives CASSFQGSTEAFF.

The chain links TRBV7-6 to TRBJ2-7, with D possibly TRBD2 on 7 matching bases. The V end lost 3 bases, the J end lost 0 bases, and 12 bases lay between the germline ends. CDR1 and CDR2 (germline): SGHVS, FNYEAQ. The CDR3 is made up of 15 amino acids. The CDR3 DNA reads TGTGCCAGCAGCTTCGAGCGGGACACCTCCTACGAGCAGTACTTC. Protein product: CASSFERDTSYEQYF. Full variable domain (outside the CDR3, taken from reference TRBV7-6 and TRBJ2-7): GAGVSQSPRYKVTKRGQDVALRCDPISGHVSLYWYRQALGQGPEFLTYFNYEAQQDKSGLPNDRFSAERPEGSISTLTIQRTEQRDSAMYRCASSFERDTSYEQYFGPGTRLTVT.

This rearrangement joins TRBV4-2 to TRBJ2-3, with D possibly matching TRBD2 (6 bases). CDR3 length equals 17 residues. Per germline, CDR1 LGHNA and CDR2 YNFKEQ. Trimming shortened V by 1 base and J by 3 bases, and 17 bases separated the two germline ends. The CDR3 protein is CASSQGPLGGATDTQYF. CDR3 sequence (DNA): TGTGCCAGCAGCCAAGGCCCCCTGGGGGGTGCGACAGATACGCAGTATTTT.

The gene calls are TRBV7-9 and TRBJ1-4; 7 positions agree with TRBD1. Germline CDR1 is SEHNR and CDR2 is FQNEAQ (reference sequence). V was clipped by 5 bases and J by 2 bases; unmatched bases: 11. The CDR3 contains 17 residues. CDR3 sequence reads: CASSRTTGVLTNEKLFF. CDR3 nucleotide sequence: TGTGCCAGCAGCCGAACTACAGGGGTGTTGACTAATGAAAAACTGTTTTTT.

The rearrangement uses TRBV27 and TRBJ2-3, with D maybe TRBD2 (6 bases). Germline CDR1 MNHEY, CDR2 SMNVEV (reference sequence). The CDR3 has 14 residues. Between the trimmed V and J ends, which lost 0 bases and 6 bases, there was a span of 10 bases. The CDR3 DNA is TGTGCCAGCAGTTTATCGTCGGGGGAGGATACGCAGTATTTT. Its protein product is CASSLSSGEDTQYF.

The chain joins TRBV12-5 to TRBJ1-5; D unresolved. Germline V lookup: CDR1 LGHNT, CDR2 FRNRAP. V lost 1 base and J 5 bases, leaving 6 bases between the germline ends. The CDR3 loop spans 13 amino acids. This chain's CDR3 is CASGLGRDQPQHF. The CDR3 bases are TGTGCTAGTGGTTTGGGGCGGGATCAGCCCCAGCATTTT.

The CDR3 DNA follows: TGCAGCGTTGGGACAGGGGGTGGCTACACCTTC. This encodes CSVGTGGGYTF. The gene calls are TRBV29-1 and TRBJ1-2; 10 bases are shared with TRBD1. This CDR3 comprises 11 residues. V lost 4 bases, J lost 7 bases, and 0 bases stayed unmatched. Germline V gives CDR1 SQVTM, CDR2 ANQGSEA.

This clone was picked up a small number of times. V usage is TRBV6-6 and J usage is TRBJ2-2; D is uncertain. The V and J ends lost 3 bases and 5 bases respectively, with 7 bases between them. The CDR3 contains 13 residues. Germline V gives CDR1 MNHNY, CDR2 SVGAGI (reference sequence). The CDR3 region has the DNA TGTGCCAGCAGTTATGTGGAGACCGGGGAGCTGTTTTTT. This sequence encodes CASSYVETGELFF.

The chain has TRBV7-2 and TRBJ1-1; D is unresolved. Germline V lookup: CDR1 SGHTA, CDR2 FQGNSA. Trimming cost V 1 base and J 1 base, with 10 bases left between them. The CDR3 is made up of 15 amino acids. The CDR3 region is CASSLESRRNTEAFF. In DNA form, the CDR3 reads TGTGCCAGCAGCTTAGAAAGTCGTAGGAACACTGAAGCTTTCTTT.

This clone was picked up a small number of times. The chain carries TRBV7-2 and TRBJ2-5; D gene unclear. CDR1 and CDR2 (germline): SGHTA, FQGNSA. Trimming removed 2 bases at V and 2 bases at J, with 3 bases between. CDR3 size: 12 residues. The CDR3 loop is CASSLPQETQYF. In nucleotides, the CDR3 is TGTGCCAGCAGCTTACCACAAGAGACCCAGTACTTC.

This clone was observed a few times. The J gene is TRBJ2-2, the V gene TRBV15; 10 bases are shared with TRBD2. The CDR3 is made up of 15 amino acids. Germline V gene lookup returns CDR1 LNHNV and CDR2 YYDKDF (reference sequence). V was pared by 7 bases and J by 4 bases, with 6 bases of the junction left unmatched. The DNA of the CDR3 is TGTGCCACCAAACAGGAGCGGGGGGGCACCGGGGAGCTGTTTTTT. Protein sequence: CATKQERGGTGELFF.

The V gene is TRBV27, the J gene TRBJ1-1, with D perhaps TRBD1 (5 bases). The CDR3 length is 12 residues. Germline CDR1 is MNHEY and CDR2 is SMNVEV (reference sequence). V shed 5 bases and J shed 1 base, with 5 bases lying between them. The CDR3 coding sequence is TGTGCCAGCAGTCAGGGGAACACTGAAGCTTTCTTT. Encoded protein: CASSQGNTEAFF.

This clone was recorded once. The chain carries TRBV14 and TRBJ2-3; D not certain. CDR1 and CDR2 (germline): SGHDN, FVKESK. The CDR3 extends over 15 amino acids. Trimming stripped 6 bases from V and 0 bases from J, with 13 bases between. Here the CDR3 DNA reads TGTGCCAGCAGTGCTCTAGTCCCTAGCACAGATACGCAGTATTTT. As protein: CASSALVPSTDTQYF.

V gene TRBV2 combines with J gene TRBJ1-1; TRBD1 is a possible D gene (5 bases). From germline, CDR1 is SNHLY and CDR2 FYNNEI. V lost 9 bases and J lost 0, with 8 bases in between. The CDR3 runs to 12 residues. CDR3 DNA sequence: TGTGCCAGGAGACAGATGAACACTGAAGCTTTCTTT. Its protein product is CARRQMNTEAFF.

V and J are TRBV5-6 and TRBJ2-1; D ambiguous. Trimming removed 0 bases from V and 4 bases from J, with 8 bases in between. Germline V gene data show CDR1 as SGHDT and CDR2 as YYEEEE. The CDR3 is made up of 14 amino acids. CDR3 residues: CASSLVGHYNEQFF. In nucleotides, the CDR3 is TGTGCCAGCAGCTTGGTTGGCCATTACAATGAGCAGTTCTTC.

The gene calls are TRBV27 and TRBJ1-2; D is perhaps TRBD1 (6 bases). The CDR3 is 15 residues long. V gave up 4 bases and J gave up 7 bases, with 19 bases separating them. Germline V CDR1 and CDR2: MNHEY, SMNVEV (reference sequence). In DNA form, the CDR3 reads TGTGCCAGCAGTTCCTTGAGGGGGGGGGTCATTGGCTACACCTTC. This translates into CASSSLRGGVIGYTF.

The genes are TRBV25-1 and TRBJ2-5; TRBD2 is a possible D gene (5 bases). The CDR3 loop spans 14 amino acids. CDR1 MGHDK and CDR2 SYGVNS come from the germline V gene. Trimming took off 2 bases at V and 4 bases at J, with 11 bases between the two ends. The CDR3: CASSETYEGETQYF. As DNA, the CDR3 is TGTGCCAGCAGTGAAACATATGAGGGAGAGACCCAGTACTTC.

This clone is a singleton in its sample. The chain employs TRBV4-1 and TRBJ1-2; the D gene is possibly TRBD1 (6 bases). There are 14 residues in the CDR3. V lost 1 base and J 4 bases, leaving 10 bases between the germline ends. Germline CDR1 and CDR2: MGHRA and YSYEKL. CDR3 coding DNA: TGCGCCAGCAGCCAAGGGGACACTTCCTATGGCTACACCTTC. This translates into CASSQGDTSYGYTF.

The rearrangement uses TRBV4-2 and TRBJ2-7, with 8 positions matching TRBD1. This CDR3 region has 16 residues. Unmatched junction bases numbered 5, after V lost 1 base and J lost 0 bases. CDR1 is LGHNA and CDR2 is YNFKEQ in the germline V gene. The CDR3 coding sequence is TGTGCCAGCAGCCAAGTGGGACAGGTCGACTCCTACGAGCAGTACTTC. Protein: CASSQVGQVDSYEQYF.

This clone has just a few counts. The chain joins TRBV18 to TRBJ1-4; D possibly corresponds to TRBD1 (5 bases). The CDR3 runs to 13 residues. Trimming shortened V by 5 bases and J by 8 bases, and 12 bases separated the two germline ends. The germline gives CDR1 KGHSH, CDR2 LQKENI. CDR3 residues: CASSTRDSEKLFF. CDR3 sequence (DNA): TGTGCCAGCTCAACCCGGGACTCCGAAAAACTGTTTTTT.

This clone has only a few counts. V usage is TRBV7-9 and J usage is TRBJ2-6; 7 nucleotides match TRBD1. The germline CDR1 and CDR2 sequences are SEHNR and FQNEAQ (reference sequence). This CDR3 region has 15 residues. The V and J ends lost 5 bases and 2 bases, in that order; junction bases with no gene match: 3. CDR3: CASSLTGAGANVLTF. CDR3 nucleotide sequence: TGTGCCAGCAGCCTAACAGGGGCTGGGGCCAACGTCCTGACTTTC.

The table lists this clone with a count of one. V and J are TRBV29-1 and TRBJ2-7, with 7 bases identical to TRBD1. Germline CDR1 SQVTM, CDR2 ANQGSEA. The length of the CDR3 is 12 residues. Unmatched junction bases numbered 6, after V lost 7 bases and J lost 3 bases. The CDR3 reads CSAYGTDYEQYF. CDR3 in DNA: TGCAGCGCCTACGGGACAGACTACGAGCAGTACTTC.

This sequence joins TRBV7-6 and TRBJ1-1; the D is unclear. CDR1 is SGHVS, CDR2 FNYEAQ, per germline. The CDR3 extends over 15 amino acids. The V and J ends lost 5 bases and 5 bases respectively, with 18 bases between them. The CDR3 is CASSPEVWGETEAFF. CDR3 nucleotides: TGTGCCAGCAGCCCCGAGGTATGGGGAGAGACTGAAGCTTTCTTT.

The rearrangement joins TRBV29-1 to TRBJ1-2, with 10 nucleotides matching TRBD1. This CDR3 region has 13 residues. Looked up from germline, CDR1 is SQVTM and CDR2 is ANQGSEA. The J segment lost 6 bases and the V segment lost 6 bases, leaving 7 bases of the junction unmatched. CDR3 loop: CSVEGQGSDGYTF. In DNA form, the CDR3 reads TGCAGCGTGGAGGGACAGGGGAGCGATGGCTACACCTTC.

Comment on this clone: Other DNA sequences in this sample translate to the same CDR3. The V call is TRBV19, the J call TRBJ2-7; D ambiguous. This CDR3 has 14 amino acids. The V gene's germline CDR1 is LNHDA and CDR2 SQIVND (reference sequence). Trimming removed 1 base from V and 0 bases from J, with 7 bases in between. The DNA for the CDR3 is TGTGCCAGTAGTATAGGCGGAAGCTCCTACGAGCAGTACTTC. Its protein product is CASSIGGSSYEQYF. Using reference TRBV19 and TRBJ2-7 for the parts outside the CDR3, the full variable domain is DGGITQSPKYLFRKEGQNVTLSCEQNLNHDAMYWYRQDPGQGLRLIYYSQIVNDFQKGDIAEGYSVSREKKESFPLTVTSAQKNPTAFYLCASSIGGSSYEQYFGPGTRLTVT.

The chain carries TRBV10-3 and TRBJ2-1, with D perhaps matching TRBD1 (6 bases). CDR3 length equals 15 residues. Trimming removed 6 bases from V and 7 bases from J, with 19 bases in between. Germline CDR1 reads ENHRY; CDR2 reads SYGVKD. In nucleotides, the CDR3 is TGTGCCATCAGACCGGGACAAGGTGATATTAATGAGCAGTTCTTC. Protein sequence: CAIRPGQGDINEQFF.

V usage is TRBV9 and J usage is TRBJ2-1; 13 nucleotides match TRBD2. The CDR3 is made up of 19 amino acids. CDR1 is SGDLS and CDR2 is YYNGEE in the germline V gene. J lost 0 bases, V lost 0 bases, and 6 bases had no gene match. CDR3: CASSVGGTSGDPSYNEQFF. Written as DNA, the CDR3 is TGTGCCAGCAGCGTAGGGGGGACTAGCGGGGACCCCTCCTACAATGAGCAGTTCTTC.

CDR3 nucleotides: TGTGCCAGCAGCTCCTTCAGGGGTCAGCCCCAGCATTTT. It encodes CASSSFRGQPQHF. The rearrangement links TRBV7-2 to TRBJ1-5; possibly TRBD1 for D (6 bases). The V and J ends lost 4 bases and 6 bases respectively, with 10 bases between them. This CDR3 is 13 amino acids long. The germline V gene encodes CDR1 SGHTA and CDR2 FQGNSA.

V is TRBV7-9 and J is TRBJ2-5; 10 nucleotides line up with TRBD2. Trimming removed 1 base from V and 7 bases from J; junction bases left unmatched: 3. Germline-derived CDR1 and CDR2 are SEHNR and FQNEAQ (reference sequence). CDR3 length: 14 residues. CDR3 loop: CASSLVLAGMTQYF. CDR3 DNA: TGTGCCAGCAGCTTAGTACTAGCGGGGATGACCCAGTACTTC.